This T cell receptor beta chain is from a study of blood T cell repertoires in COVID-19. The wider study: Sites in the United States, Italy and Spain provided acute and convalescent COVID-19 samples.

The ends were cut back, 11 bases at V and 2 bases at J, with 15 bases in the middle. The CDR3 consists of 13 residues. Germline CDR1 and CDR2: SNHLY and FYNNEI. As processed by the authors: Amplifying reference gene primers gave estimates of nucleated cell counts. Profiling relied on immunoSEQ multiplex PCR, and the TCRdb table lists in-frame clones only, not all of them. The V and J calls and clone size were taken over from that table, and D and trimming were inferred from the DNA. Altogether 250,000 to 400,000 clones are present, about 90% being singletons, with the ten largest covering 5.3%. Self-reported history from a screening survey and questionnaire set each donor's cohort. Recovered participants had two consecutive negative NP/OP PCR tests, healthcare professional clearance, or symptom resolution.

The chain combines TRBV2 with TRBJ1-2, with a tentative D call TRBD1 (5 bases). Sequences were obtained from PBMCs or T cells enriched from blood (not recorded which). The clonotype was recovered from a woman in her twenties or thirties who had recovered from COVID-19. DNA for the CDR3: TGTGCCGGTGAAGCAGGGTACAACTATGGCTACACCTTC. It encodes CAGEAGYNYGYTF.